This TCR beta chain emerged from a study of CD8 T cells in ankylosing spondylitis. Overall study findings and caveats: A motif in TCR beta, a set of fewer than ten highly homologous variants, appeared characteristic of ankylosing spondylitis blood. With a CD8+ phenotype, disease-linked clones were relatively rare in peripheral blood.

Libraries of TCR beta came from quantitative 5'-RACE with molecular barcodes. TCRdb processed the 5' RACE reads anew with MiXCR; each CDR3 protein has one entry. The data hold roughly 120,000 distinct CDR3 sequences, with roughly 13% observed a single time. This CDR3 has 13 amino acids. V was pared by 3 bases and J by 2 bases, with 6 bases between. The germline V gene encodes CDR1 KGHSH and CDR2 LQKENI. This clonotype was observed a handful of times. Antigen specificity is unknown. This chain joins TRBV18 and TRBJ2-3; D gene ambiguous. The TCR was taken from a female donor with ankylosing spondylitis or in good health (not recorded which). Specimen: blood, either unsorted or a sorted T cell fraction (not recorded which). CDR3 loop: CASSPALTDTQYF. CDR3 sequence (DNA): TGTGCCAGCTCACCGGCCCTCACAGATACGCAGTATTTT.